Sequencing of this T cell receptor beta chain was carried out in a study of early stage breast cancer tumors. Worth noting for this clone: Its antigen is currently unknown.

TCRdb's copy holds only in-frame clones and misses some; the assay was immunoSEQ multiplex PCR. In the table there are 5,500 to 7,000 clones, approximately 73% of which are singletons. The germline gives CDR1 SGHNT, CDR2 YYREEE (reference sequence). The CDR3 totals 13 residues. V lost 0 bases, J lost 3 bases, and 7 bases lay in between. Findings and caveats of the study: In about 90% of the 16 patients, blood comparison separated tumor from normal breast.

The source material was normal breast tissue next to the tumor. The V gene is TRBV5-4, the J gene TRBJ2-7, with unresolved D. This clonotype was sampled from a person aged 40-50 years with breast cancer. CDR3 residues: CASSLGVGYEQYF. CDR3 DNA: TGTGCCAGCAGCTTGGGGGTCGGCTACGAGCAGTACTTC.